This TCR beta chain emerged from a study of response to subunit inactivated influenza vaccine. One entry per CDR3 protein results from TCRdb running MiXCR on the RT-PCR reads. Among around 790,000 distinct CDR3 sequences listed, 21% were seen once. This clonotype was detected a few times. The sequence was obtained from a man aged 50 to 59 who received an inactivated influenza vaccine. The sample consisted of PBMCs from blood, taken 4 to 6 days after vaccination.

CDR3 bases: TGCGCCAGCAGCCAAGAGGCTCAGGGTTCTTACTACGAGCAGTACTTC. As protein: CASSQEAQGSYYEQYF. The chain employs TRBV4-3 and TRBJ2-7, with D possibly TRBD1 on 5 matching bases. CDR1 LGHNA and CDR2 YSLEER come from the germline V gene. The CDR3 is 16 residues long. V lost 0 bases and J lost 3, with 15 bases in between.